These 28 T cell receptor beta chains were sequenced from one sample in a study of cytomegalovirus exposure and HLA in healthy donors. PCR amplification relied on 60 Vbeta primers (plus 13 Jbeta primers). Only in-frame clones appear in the TCRdb table, and some are missing; sequencing was by immunoSEQ multiplex PCR. The repertoire consists of fewer than 200,000 clones, with roughly 84% occurring once and the leading ten covering around 1.5%. The sample was PBMCs. All receptors derive from a male donor in good health and CMV-seronegative.

The genes are TRBV19 and TRBJ1-2; D remains unclear. The germline V and J ends were trimmed by 6 bases and 0 bases, with 5 bases remaining between them. There are 12 residues in the CDR3. CDR1 LNHDA and CDR2 SQIVND come from the germline V gene (reference sequence). The CDR3 nucleotides read TGTGCCAGTAGCCCCACTAACTATGGCTACACCTTC. Encoded protein: CASSPTNYGYTF.

This clone was observed a single time. Other DNA variants within this sample encode the same CDR3. The J gene is TRBJ2-1, the V gene TRBV6-1, with 7 bases that match TRBD1. Germline assignment: CDR1 MNHNS and CDR2 SASEGT. V shed 7 bases, J shed 7 bases, and the junction held 10 bases outside the gene matches. This CDR3 has 14 residues. The CDR3 DNA reads TGTGCCAGCAACCTTGACAGGGTTCGAAATGAGCAGTTCTTC. Translated, it gives CASNLDRVRNEQFF.

This clone turned up a few times. The chain is built from TRBV28 and TRBJ2-3, with TRBD1 identical over 7 bases. The CDR3 spans 13 residues. Trimming removed 5 bases from V and 3 bases from J; junction bases left unmatched: 2. CDR1 and CDR2 from the germline V gene are MDHEN and SYDVKM. CDR3 in amino acids: CASSGTETDTQYF. CDR3 sequence (DNA): TGTGCCAGCAGTGGGACAGAGACAGATACGCAGTATTTT.

A few counts support this clone. The chain carries TRBV11-3 and TRBJ2-2, with TRBD2 matching 7 bases. V shed 6 bases and J 4 bases; nucleotides not matched to a gene: 8. This CDR3 comprises 15 residues. The germline V gene encodes CDR1 SGHNT and CDR2 YENEEA. Here the CDR3 DNA reads TGTGCCAGCAGTAACGCGGGGGTTGGCACCGGGGAGCTGTTTTTT. This gives the protein CASSNAGVGTGELFF.

The chain employs TRBV7-9 and TRBJ1-1; D gene uncertain. V lost 5 bases and J lost 10, with 14 bases in between. CDR1 is SEHNR and CDR2 is FQNEAQ in the germline V gene (reference sequence). This CDR3 contains 12 residues. The CDR3 DNA follows: TGTGCCAGCAGCCCGGGAGGGAAAAGAGCTTTCTTT. Amino acids: CASSPGGKRAFF.

This clone was detected only a few times. This rearrangement joins TRBV30 to TRBJ2-7; 9 bases are shared with TRBD1. V was pared by 4 bases and J by 4 bases, with 11 bases of the junction left unmatched. Germline V gene lookup returns CDR1 GTSNPN and CDR2 SVGIG (reference sequence). CDR3 length equals 15 residues. The CDR3 DNA reads as TGTGCCTGGACGGCTAGGGGACAGGGCCCTTACGAGCAGTACTTC. Translating gives CAWTARGQGPYEQYF.

This chain links TRBV27 with TRBJ1-3, with unresolved D. CDR3 size: 17 residues. V lost 0 bases and J 0 bases, leaving 12 bases between the germline ends. In germline, CDR1 is MNHEY, CDR2 SMNVEV (reference sequence). The CDR3 sequence: CASSLSIAASSGNTIYF. CDR3 nucleotide sequence: TGTGCCAGCAGTTTATCGATCGCCGCGAGCTCTGGAAACACCATATATTTT.

The chain couples TRBV9 to TRBJ2-3; 7 bases fit TRBD2. Germline V gene data show CDR1 as SGDLS and CDR2 as YYNGEE. J was trimmed by 1 base and V by 0 bases; bases with no gene match: 2. The CDR3 runs 15 residues. The CDR3 DNA is TGTGCCAGCAGCGTAGTCAGCGGGGGCACAGATACGCAGTATTTT. Protein sequence: CASSVVSGGTDTQYF.

The chain joins TRBV6-5 to TRBJ2-1, with 7 positions matching TRBD1. Germline lookup yields CDR1 MNHEY and CDR2 SVGAGI. Losses at the gene ends were 2 bases for V and 4 bases for J; bases not matched to a gene: 5. The CDR3 spans 15 residues. CDR3 residues: CASSYGTAYYNEQFF. Written as DNA, the CDR3 is TGTGCCAGCAGTTACGGGACAGCGTATTACAATGAGCAGTTCTTC.

The chain combines TRBV6-5 with TRBJ1-1; tentative D call: TRBD1 (6 bases). CDR1 MNHEY and CDR2 SVGAGI come from the germline V gene. The ends were cut back, 9 bases at V and 0 bases at J, with 11 bases in the middle. The CDR3 consists of 13 residues. This chain's CDR3 is CASLRTVNTEAFF. The CDR3 region has the DNA TGTGCCAGTTTAAGGACAGTGAACACTGAAGCTTTCTTT.

In its sample, this clone was seen once. This rearrangement joins TRBV20-1 to TRBJ2-3; 8 bases are shared with TRBD2. The CDR3 covers 11 residues. The V gene's germline CDR1 is DFQATT and CDR2 SNEGSKA (reference sequence). J lost 9 bases, V lost 6 bases, and 5 bases had no gene match. As DNA, the CDR3 is TGCAGTGCAACTAGCGGAGGAACGCAGTATTTT. The encoded protein is CSATSGGTQYF.

This sequence joins TRBV5-5 and TRBJ2-2; D is possibly TRBD1 (6 bases). This CDR3 has 14 residues. Germline CDR1 and CDR2: SGHKS and YYEKEE (reference sequence). V lost 4 bases and J 6 bases, leaving 13 bases between the germline ends. The CDR3: CASSQTGFAGELFF. The CDR3 DNA reads TGTGCCAGCAGCCAGACAGGTTTTGCCGGGGAGCTGTTTTTT.

This chain uses TRBV10-3 with TRBJ2-7, with D hard to call. Germline CDR1 and CDR2: ENHRY and SYGVKD. Trimming took off 2 bases at V and 3 bases at J, with 20 bases between the two ends. The CDR3 is 17 residues long. CDR3 residues: CAISEPYSWFPRYEQYF. The CDR3 DNA sequence: TGTGCCATCAGTGAGCCATATAGTTGGTTTCCCCGCTACGAGCAGTACTTC.

This clone has a single count. The chain links TRBV6-5 to TRBJ1-6; 7 nucleotides align to TRBD1. The CDR3 totals 14 residues. The V segment lost 6 bases and the J segment 7 bases; nucleotides outside the gene matches: 6. Germline V CDR1 and CDR2: MNHEY, SVGAGI. CDR3 nucleotides: TGTGCCAGCAGACCCGACAGGGTAAATTCACCCCTCCACTTT. Amino acid sequence: CASRPDRVNSPLHF.

The gene calls are TRBV27 and TRBJ1-6; D not certain. Germline CDR1 MNHEY, CDR2 SMNVEV (reference sequence). Trimming took 2 bases from V and 9 from J, leaving 20 bases between them. The length of the CDR3 is 17 residues. The CDR3 protein is CASSLVTMALGSSPLHF. CDR3 bases: TGTGCCAGCAGTTTAGTTACTATGGCCCTTGGGAGTTCACCCCTCCACTTT.

The DNA for the CDR3 is TGTGCCAGCAGCTGGACTAGCGGGGGGCAAAGTGGGGATACGCAGTATTTT. Protein: CASSWTSGGQSGDTQYF. The V gene is TRBV7-9, the J gene TRBJ2-3; 14 bases fit TRBD2. Germline V CDR1 and CDR2: SEHNR, FQNEAQ (reference sequence). With 4 bases clipped from V and 6 bases from J, the junction kept 9 bases outside the gene matches. This CDR3 has 17 residues.

The chain has TRBV29-1 and TRBJ2-1, with D tentatively TRBD2 (5 bases). This CDR3 is 15 amino acids long. V lost 3 bases, J lost 0 bases, and 12 bases lay in between. Germline-derived CDR1 and CDR2 are SQVTM and ANQGSEA. CDR3 nucleotide sequence: TGCAGCGTTGACGGGCTAGAGGGCTCCTACAATGAGCAGTTCTTC. This sequence encodes CSVDGLEGSYNEQFF.

The rearrangement links TRBV28 to TRBJ2-3, with D unclear. The V gene lost 7 bases and the J gene lost 6 bases, with 14 bases spanning the gap. The CDR3 is made up of 13 amino acids. Germline V CDR1 and CDR2: MDHEN, SYDVKM. The CDR3 spells CASIRWPGDTQYF. The CDR3 region has the DNA TGTGCCAGCATACGCTGGCCCGGGGATACGCAGTATTTT.

The chain employs TRBV6-1 and TRBJ2-4; TRBD1 matches at 7 bases. CDR1 and CDR2 from the germline V gene are MNHNS and SASEGT. After removal of 2 bases from V and 3 bases from J, the junction contained 10 bases not matched to a gene. This CDR3 has 17 residues. The CDR3 is CASSEKGETGVKNIQYF. The CDR3 region has the DNA TGTGCCAGCAGTGAAAAAGGGGAAACAGGGGTCAAAAACATTCAGTACTTC.

V gene TRBV11-2 combines with J gene TRBJ2-1; 10 bases fit TRBD2. This CDR3 spans 16 amino acids. After removal of 5 bases from V and 0 bases from J, the junction contained 4 bases not matched to a gene. Germline assignment: CDR1 SGHAT and CDR2 FQNNGV. CDR3 sequence: CASSRWTSGSYNEQFF. CDR3 DNA sequence: TGTGCCAGCAGCCGTTGGACTAGCGGCTCCTACAATGAGCAGTTCTTC.

This chain uses TRBV9 with TRBJ2-1; 15 nucleotides align to TRBD2. The CDR3 loop spans 17 amino acids. Germline loops: CDR1 SGDLS, CDR2 YYNGEE. V gave up 4 bases and J gave up 10 bases; unmatched junction bases: 12. Written as DNA, the CDR3 is TGTGCCAGCAGCACGCCGGGACTAGCGGGAGGAGGGGAGGAGCAGTTCTTC. It codes for CASSTPGLAGGGEEQFF.

The rearrangement joins TRBV19 to TRBJ1-5, with 10 bases lining up with TRBD1. After removal of 5 bases from V and 5 bases from J, the junction contained 6 bases not matched to a gene. The germline gives CDR1 LNHDA, CDR2 SQIVND (reference sequence). The length of the CDR3 is 15 residues. The CDR3 DNA reads as TGTGCCAGTAGTGCAACCGGGACAGGGGATCAGCCCCAGCATTTT. It codes for CASSATGTGDQPQHF.

This chain links TRBV6-5 with TRBJ2-5; weak D call: TRBD2 (5 bases). With the DNA end fitting TRBJ2-7 better, the J assignment may be wrong. The CDR3 contains 15 residues. Germline values: CDR1 MNHEY, CDR2 SVGAGI. CDR3 amino acids: CASSPIIGSSYEQYF. The CDR3 coding sequence is TGTGCCAGCAGCCCGATTATAGGGAGCTCCTACGAGCAGTACTTC.

This chain joins TRBV9 and TRBJ1-6, with 7 bases matching TRBD1. Trimming took 3 bases from V and 6 from J; bases not matched to a gene: 3. The germline V gene has CDR1 SGDLS and CDR2 YYNGEE. The CDR3 has 14 residues. CDR3 loop: CASSAGQPNSPLHF. DNA of the CDR3: TGTGCCAGCAGCGCGGGACAGCCTAATTCACCCCTCCACTTT. Drawing the rest from reference TRBV9 and TRBJ1-6, the complete variable domain is DSGVTQTPKHLITATGQRVTLRCSPRSGDLSVYWYQQSLDQGLQFLIQYYNGEERAKGNILERFSAQQFPDLHSELNLSSLELGDSALYFCASSAGQPNSPLHFGNGTRLTVT.

This rearrangement joins TRBV6-5 to TRBJ1-1; maybe TRBD1 (6 bases). Germline V gene lookup returns CDR1 MNHEY and CDR2 SVGAGI. V was cut by 6 bases and J by 2 bases, with 13 bases left in between. This CDR3 contains 14 residues. The CDR3 region is CASRTGTENTEAFF. DNA for the CDR3: TGTGCCAGCAGAACAGGGACGGAAAACACTGAAGCTTTCTTT.

To note about this clone: One junction end does not reproduce the germline sequence, and a read error may be involved. The genes are TRBV5-1 and TRBJ2-7; 7 bases align to TRBD2. CDR3 length: 14 residues. Germline lookup yields CDR1 SGHRS and CDR2 YFSETQ. In nucleotides, the CDR3 is TGCGCCGGCAGCCTCCCGGGGGGTAGTGGCGAGCAGTACTTC. This translates into CAGSLPGGSGEQYF.

This sequence joins TRBV18 and TRBJ2-3; 8 bases are a match to TRBD1. Germline assignment: CDR1 KGHSH and CDR2 LQKENI. This CDR3 contains 14 residues. V trimming: 5 bases; J trimming: 0 bases; junction bases outside the gene matches: 1. CDR3 DNA sequence: TGTGCCAGCTCAACAGGGGGTAGCACAGATACGCAGTATTTT. Protein sequence: CASSTGGSTDTQYF.

The rearrangement links TRBV19 to TRBJ2-7; TRBD1 agrees at 8 bases. The junction had 1 base not matched to a gene; V was cut back by 7 bases and J by 5 bases. Germline V gene data show CDR1 as LNHDA and CDR2 as SQIVND (reference sequence). CDR3 length: 11 residues. The CDR3 nucleotides read TGTGCCAGTACAGGGGGCCACGAGCAGTACTTC. Residues: CASTGGHEQYF. The whole variable domain, filled in from reference TRBV19 and TRBJ2-7, reads DGGITQSPKYLFRKEGQNVTLSCEQNLNHDAMYWYRQDPGQGLRLIYYSQIVNDFQKGDIAEGYSVSREKKESFPLTVTSAQKNPTAFYLCASTGGHEQYFGPGTRLTVT.